The rows below give T cell receptor beta chains drawn from one sample of a study of T cell repertoires in cytomegalovirus infection. TCRdb fed the reads into MiXCR, producing one record per CDR3 protein. The table lists approximately 170,000 distinct CDR3 sequences, under 20% of them singletons, with under 20% in the top ten. Sequenced sample: CD8+ T cells from PBMCs. These receptor sequences come from a human donor in good health (CMV status not recorded). Some clones in this sample may be carry-over from other donors' samples. The CDR3 runs from the conserved cysteine through the conserved F or W. The order of the fields is V gene, D gene, J gene, clone size, CDR3 DNA, CDR3 protein. A D gene is named only where the DNA matches it firmly. Clone size is given for some rows only: seen once, a few or many times, or a class if the clone is expanded.

TRBV9	TRBD2	TRBJ2-1	.	TGTGCCAGCAGCGTAGCTAGCGGGGGGCTGGATGAGCAGTTCTTC	CASSVASGGLDEQFF
TRBV6-2/TRBV6-3	.	TRBJ2-2	.	TGTGCCAGCAGTGCATATGGCCGGTGGCAGGAAATTTACACCGGGGAGCTGTTTTTT	CASSAYGRWQEIYTGELFF
TRBV6-2/TRBV6-3	TRBD1	TRBJ2-3	.	TGTGCCAGCAGTTATGGGACAGATCCTTCCGCCACAGATACGCAGTATTTT	CASSYGTDPSATDTQYF
TRBV10-3	.	TRBJ1-1	many	TGTGCCATCAGTGAGTCTGGGGATACTGAAGCTTTCTTT	CAISESGDTEAFF
TRBV6-5	TRBD2	TRBJ2-1	few	TGTGCCAGCGGCCAACCGGGACTAGGCACCTATGAGCAGTTCTTC	CASGQPGLGTYEQFF
TRBV28	.	TRBJ2-5	few	TGTGCCAGCAGTACTATTAGACTACCTGAAGAGACCCAGTACTTC	CASSTIRLPEETQYF
TRBV2	.	TRBJ2-1	.	TGTGCCAGCACGGGGTTGGTAAATGAGCAGTTCTTC	CASTGLVNEQFF
TRBV7-6	TRBD1	TRBJ1-1	.	TGTGCCAGCAGCTCAATTGGGGGGACAGTTGAAGCTTTCTTT	CASSSIGGTVEAFF
TRBV28	.	TRBJ1-2	few	TGTGCCAGCATCCTTCGGCTAGCCGGGGCTAACTATGGCTACACCTTC	CASILRLAGANYGYTF
TRBV12-5	TRBD2	TRBJ2-1	few	TGTGCTAGTGGTTTGGGGCCGGGACTAGCGGGAGGGCCAAACAATGAGCAGTTCTTC	CASGLGPGLAGGPNNEQFF
TRBV2	.	TRBJ1-1	few	TGTGCCAGCAGCCCAACCTTGGGGAGTCGAACTGAAGCTTTCTTT	CASSPTLGSRTEAFF
TRBV7-6	TRBD2	TRBJ2-1	few	TGTGCCAGCAGCTTACTGCGGGGGGGCCTCAATGAGCAGTTCTTC	CASSLLRGGLNEQFF
TRBV7-9	TRBD2	TRBJ2-5	.	TGTGCCAGCAGCTTCATTCGGACTAGCGGGGAGACCCAGTACTTC	CASSFIRTSGETQYF
TRBV6-6	.	TRBJ2-4	few	TGTGCCAGCAGTTACTCGACGGCGGAGGGGGCAGGAAACATTCAGTACTTC	CASSYSTAEGAGNIQYF
TRBV5-3	.	TRBJ2-1	few	TGTGCCAGCAGCTTAAACACAAATGAGCAGTTCTTC	CASSLNTNEQFF
TRBV7-2	TRBD2	TRBJ2-1	few	TGTGCCAGCAGCTTAAGCCTGGGACTAGCGGGAGGCATGGGTGGCAATGAGCAGTTCTTC	CASSLSLGLAGGMGGNEQFF
TRBV7-9	TRBD2	TRBJ2-2	many	TGTGCCAGCAGCTTAGTACGCCAGCGGGGCCTTTCGAACACCGGGGAGCTGTTTTTT	CASSLVRQRGLSNTGELFF
TRBV2	.	TRBJ1-5	few	TGTGCCAGCAGGGGACCAACAAATAGCAATCAGCCCCAGCATTTT	CASRGPTNSNQPQHF
TRBV14	TRBD1	TRBJ1-1	.	TGTGCCAGCAGCCCAGGGGGTCCGGGCACTGAAGCTTTCTTT	CASSPGGPGTEAFF
TRBV7-9	.	TRBJ1-1	.	TGTGCCAGCAGCCCAGGGAATTCGAACGTGGAAGCTTTCTTT	CASSPGNSNVEAFF
TRBV11-2	TRBD2	TRBJ2-5	.	TGTGCCAGCAGCTTACAGCGCGGGGGGCTCCAAGAGACCCAGTACTTC	CASSLQRGGLQETQYF
TRBV6-5	.	TRBJ2-3	.	TGTGCCAGCAGTACGGCAGATACGCAGTATTTT	CASSTADTQYF
TRBV20-1	TRBD2	TRBJ2-7	.	TGCAGTGCTAGAGATTATACACTAGCGGCCTACGAGCAGTACTTC	CSARDYTLAAYEQYF
TRBV27	.	TRBJ2-1	few	TGTGCCAGCAGTTTATATGACTCCTTACTATACAATGAGCAGTTCTTC	CASSLYDSLLYNEQFF
TRBV10-3	.	TRBJ2-7	many	TGTGCCATCAGTGAGTATGAGACTGGGGACGAGCAGTACTTC	CAISEYETGDEQYF
TRBV29-1	TRBD1	TRBJ1-1	.	TGCAGCGACGGACAGGGGGCAGCGAACACTGAAGCTTTCTTT	CSDGQGAANTEAFF
TRBV6-6	.	TRBJ1-1	.	TGTGCCAGCAGTTACTCGACTGAAGCTTTCTTT	CASSYSTEAFF
TRBV14	.	TRBJ2-1	.	TGTGCCAGCAGCCCCCTAGGGGGGGCGGGTGAGCAGTTCTTC	CASSPLGGAGEQFF
TRBV7-2	TRBD1	TRBJ2-3	many	TGTGCCAGCAGCGGGACAGGGTACACAGATACGCAGTATTTT	CASSGTGYTDTQYF
TRBV7-2	TRBD2	TRBJ2-3	.	TGTGCCAGCAGCCCTAGCGGAGTTACGTTCGACACGCAGTATTTT	CASSPSGVTFDTQYF
TRBV7-6	.	TRBJ2-7	.	TGTGCCAGCAGCTTAGGACAGAACGAGCAGTACTTC	CASSLGQNEQYF
TRBV7-8	TRBD2	TRBJ2-4	.	TGTGCCAGCAGCTCCTACCCCGGCACTAGCGGGACTGGACGGGAGAAAAACATTCAGTACTTC	CASSSYPGTSGTGREKNIQYF
TRBV11-2	.	TRBJ1-4	few	TGTGCCAGCAGCCTGGGGGGGACTCTCTATGAAAACCTGTTTTTT	CASSLGGTLYENLFF
TRBV20-1	TRBD1	TRBJ1-5	.	TGCAGTGCACCTGGACAGGCTTATAGCAATCAGCCCCAGCATTTT	CSAPGQAYSNQPQHF
TRBV7-2	.	TRBJ2-7	.	TGTGCCAGCAGCTATGTGGAGGGTGGACCCTACGAGCAGTACTTC	CASSYVEGGPYEQYF
TRBV11-2	.	TRBJ2-2	.	TGTGCCAGCAGCTTAGTCAATCTCGGCGGCGCGAACACCGGGGAGCTGTTTTTT	CASSLVNLGGANTGELFF
TRBV7-6	.	TRBJ2-7	.	TGTGCCAGCAGCTTATTGGGTCGACGGCGGGGGCCTGACGAGCAGTACTTC	CASSLLGRRRGPDEQYF
TRBV7-8	.	TRBJ1-1	many	TGTGCCAGCAGCTTGTACCCCCCCATGAACACTGAAGCTTTCTTT	CASSLYPPMNTEAFF
TRBV7-9	TRBD2	TRBJ2-7	many	TGTGCCAGCAGCTACCAAGCGGGAGGACGGGACGAGCAGTACTTC	CASSYQAGGRDEQYF
TRBV10-3	TRBD1	TRBJ2-5	.	TGTGCCATCAGTGAGAGGGGGCAGTTTGAGACCCAGTACTTC	CAISERGQFETQYF
TRBV7-2	TRBD2	TRBJ2-7	many	TGTGCCAGCAGCTTAGGGACTAGCGGGTTCTACGAGCAGTACTTC	CASSLGTSGFYEQYF
TRBV4-1	TRBD2	TRBJ2-2	.	TGTGCCAGCAGCCAAGATGGGACTAGCGGGATATCCGGCGGGGAGCTGTTTTTT	CASSQDGTSGISGGELFF
TRBV7-2	.	TRBJ1-2	many	TGTGCCAGCAGCTTAGTTGGGCGGACTGGCTACACCTTC	CASSLVGRTGYTF
TRBV7-2	.	TRBJ1-6	few	TGTGCCAGCAGCTCCAGGCAAGCGACTCGCTCCTATAATTCACCCCTCCACTTT	CASSSRQATRSYNSPLHF
TRBV28	.	TRBJ1-2	.	TGTGCCAGCAGGCCATCTCAGCCAAAGACGGTAGGGTACTATGGCTACACCTTC	CASRPSQPKTVGYYGYTF
TRBV7-3	TRBD1	TRBJ2-7	once	TGTGCCAGCAGAAAAAAGGGTGGACAGGGAACCTCCTACGAGCAGTACTTC	CASRKKGGQGTSYEQYF
TRBV28	.	TRBJ2-5	.	TGTGCCAGCAGTGGACAGGGAGGGCGCGAGACCCAGTACTTC	CASSGQGGRETQYF
TRBV7-6	.	TRBJ2-3	few	TGTGCCAGCAGCCCTGCACCAGATGGGGATGGAGATACGCAGTATTTT	CASSPAPDGDGDTQYF
TRBV6-5	TRBD2	TRBJ2-1	few	TGTGCCAGCAGTCCGACTAGGCTAGCGGGAGGCAATGAGCAGTTCTTC	CASSPTRLAGGNEQFF
TRBV7-2	.	TRBJ1-1	.	TGTGCCAGCAGCCTACAAGGGGGGGGGCGAGGGATTTCTGAAGCTTTCTTT	CASSLQGGGRGISEAFF
TRBV20-1	.	TRBJ2-6	.	TGCAGTGTTGGACAGACAATTACCTCTGGGGCCAACGTCCTGACTTTC	CSVGQTITSGANVLTF
TRBV6-2/TRBV6-3	TRBD2	TRBJ2-5	.	TGTGCCAGCAGTTACTCGAAGCCTAGCGGGGGGATCCAAGAGACCCAGTACTTC	CASSYSKPSGGIQETQYF
TRBV11-3	TRBD2	TRBJ2-1	few	TGTGCCAGCAGCTTGAGGAGGAGGGCTAGCGGGAGTTATGAGCAGTTCTTC	CASSLRRRASGSYEQFF
TRBV7-8	.	TRBJ2-7	few	TGTGCCAGCAGCTCAGAAGGGGGGTACGAGCAGTACTTC	CASSSEGGYEQYF
TRBV7-9	.	TRBJ2-1	few	TGTGCCAGCAGCTTAGCAGGAGGGCTCTACAATGAGCAGTTCTTC	CASSLAGGLYNEQFF
TRBV7-6	TRBD2	TRBJ2-2	.	TGTGCCAGCGGTCTAGCGGGGAATGCGAACACCGGGGAGCTGTTTTTT	CASGLAGNANTGELFF
TRBV14	TRBD2	TRBJ2-1	many	TGTGCCAGCAGCCCGGAGCGGGAGGTCTACAATGAGCAGTTCTTC	CASSPEREVYNEQFF
TRBV6-5	TRBD1	TRBJ1-6	once	TGTGCCAGCACGTATTCGGGACAGGGCGATTCACCCCTCCACTTT	CASTYSGQGDSPLHF
TRBV12-3/TRBV12-4	.	TRBJ1-1	few	TGTGCCAGCATAGGCGGCAGACAATATGAAGCTTTCTTT	CASIGGRQYEAFF